A selection of T cell receptor beta chains follows, all from one sample in a study of identical twins. TCRdb recomputed calls from the 5' RACE reads with MiXCR, one row per CDR3 protein. The repertoire holds fewer than 350,000 distinct CDR3 sequences, with roughly 8.6% as singletons. These same data were also listed under a study on yellow fever vaccine responses in identical twins.

Material for sequencing was memory (CD45RO+) T cells sorted from blood. These receptors all come from a woman aged 18-29 years in good health. Each CDR3 is given with its conserved first and last residue. The D gene is left open where the match is weak. Rows may omit the clone size; those that give it use once, few, many or a size class.

j_call clone_size v_call d_call cdr3_nt cdr3_aa
TRBJ1-2 NA TRBV20-1 TRBD1 TGCAGTGCTAGGGACAGGATTGGCTACACCTTC CSARDRIGYTF
TRBJ1-1 few TRBV6-5 NA TGTGCCAGCCGTTTTTACACTGAAGCTTTCTTT CASRFYTEAFF
TRBJ1-1 many TRBV10-1 NA TGCGCCAGCAGTGAGATGGCAGGGTGGAACACTGAAGCTTTCTTT CASSEMAGWNTEAFF
TRBJ2-1 NA TRBV28 NA TGTGCCAGCAGTTTGGGGTGGAATGAGCAGTTCTTC CASSLGWNEQFF
TRBJ1-2 NA TRBV28 NA TGTGCCAGCATCCGGGCTGGGCCGTTACCTTATGGCTACACCTTC CASIRAGPLPYGYTF
TRBJ1-3 many TRBV3-1 NA TGTGCCAGCAGCCAAGGGACCAGAAACACCATATATTTT CASSQGTRNTIYF
TRBJ2-5 NA TRBV9 NA TGTGCCAGCAGCGTAGCCACCCTACTAGGGGGAGATGGGACCCAGTACTTC CASSVATLLGGDGTQYF
TRBJ1-2 few TRBV27 TRBD1 TGTGCCAGCAAGGGGACAGGGAGGGTCTATGGCTACACCTTC CASKGTGRVYGYTF
TRBJ1-1 NA TRBV27 NA TGTGCCAGCAGTACGGTCGGGGGGGGGCTGAACACTGAAGCTTTCTTT CASSTVGGGLNTEAFF
TRBJ1-4 many TRBV13 NA TGTGCCAGCAGCCTAAAAACGCGTGCGGGTGAAAAACTGTTTTTT CASSLKTRAGEKLFF
TRBJ2-3 many TRBV12-3/TRBV12-4 NA TGTGCCAGCAGTTCAGGGGGCACAGATACGCAGTATTTT CASSSGGTDTQYF
TRBJ1-2 many TRBV28 NA TGTGCCAGCAGTTGGGCCTCCGGGGACTATGGCTACACCTTC CASSWASGDYGYTF
TRBJ2-3 NA TRBV2 NA TGTGCCAGCAGTGAATGGAGGACCACAGATACGCAGTATTTT CASSEWRTTDTQYF
TRBJ1-5 many TRBV20-1 TRBD1 TGCAGTGCTAGAGCTATGACAGGGACCCTATCCCAGCATTTT CSARAMTGTLSQHF
TRBJ2-1 many TRBV15 NA TGTGCCACCAGCAGAGTCCTCCGAAATGAGCAGTTCTTC CATSRVLRNEQFF
TRBJ2-2 few TRBV24-1 TRBD2 TGTGCCACCAGTGGTGCGGGACTAGTGCCAACGAACACCGGGGAGCTGTTTTTT CATSGAGLVPTNTGELFF
TRBJ2-1 NA TRBV3-1 NA TGTGCCAGCAGCCAAGCACAGGGAGCTGAGCAGTTCTTC CASSQAQGAEQFF
TRBJ2-2 many TRBV6-2/TRBV6-3 TRBD1 TGTGCCAGCAGTTCCCGGGACAGGGTCACCGGGGAGCTGTTTTTT CASSSRDRVTGELFF
TRBJ2-3 NA TRBV20-1 NA TGCAGTGCTAGTTGGCAGACAGATACGCAGTATTTT CSASWQTDTQYF
TRBJ2-5 NA TRBV19 TRBD2 TGTGCCAGTAGTATTTGGGGTCCGACTAGCGGGACGGAGACCCAGTACTTC CASSIWGPTSGTETQYF
TRBJ2-5 NA TRBV29-1 TRBD2 TGCAGCGTTGTTTCTAGCGGGGGGGTTCAGACCCAGTACTTC CSVVSSGGVQTQYF
TRBJ2-1 few TRBV6-1 TRBD2 TGTGCCAGCAGTGGAGTAGCGGGAGTGTCAAATGAGCAGTTCTTC CASSGVAGVSNEQFF
TRBJ2-1 many TRBV3-1 TRBD2 TGTGCCAGCAGCCAGATGGGCGGGAGGGCCGTTGAGCAGTTCTTC CASSQMGGRAVEQFF
TRBJ2-3 once TRBV20-1 TRBD2 TGCTGTGCTAGAGAGGGACTAGCGGGGACCACAGATACGCAGTATTTT CCAREGLAGTTDTQYF
TRBJ2-2 few TRBV10-3 NA TGTGCCATCTACACAGGGACCGGGGAGCTGTTTTTT CAIYTGTGELFF
TRBJ1-5 many TRBV5-1 NA TGCGCCAGCAGTCAAGCCCTCGGGACTGTGAGCAATCAGCCCCAGCATTTT CASSQALGTVSNQPQHF
TRBJ2-7 many TRBV6-1 TRBD1 TGTGCCACCTTTTCTTCCGGGACAGGCTCCTACGAGCAGTACTTC CATFSSGTGSYEQYF
TRBJ1-6 NA TRBV18 NA TGTGCCAGCTCACCGCGGGAGAGGGATTCACCCCTCCACTTT CASSPRERDSPLHF
TRBJ1-2 few TRBV7-9 NA TGTGCCAGCAGCTTAGAAAAGGGGCTGAGGGATGGCTACACCTTC CASSLEKGLRDGYTF
TRBJ1-6 many TRBV12-3/TRBV12-4 TRBD1 TGTGCCAGCATCGCAGGGGGCAGCAACAATTCACCCCTCCACTTT CASIAGGSNNSPLHF
TRBJ2-3 few TRBV11-2 NA TGTGCCAGCAGCTTAGGCAGGGTGGGAGGAGGTACGCAGTATTTT CASSLGRVGGGTQYF
TRBJ1-2 NA TRBV7-8 NA TGTGCCAGCAGCTTAAGTTCCGGCGGGGAGAATGGCTACACCTTC CASSLSSGGENGYTF
TRBJ2-1 few TRBV7-8 NA TGTGCCAGCAGCTTGGGGGTACTAGCTTTCGATGAGCAGTTCTTC CASSLGVLAFDEQFF
TRBJ1-1 many TRBV2 NA TGTGCCAGCAAGGGAGCCCCGAACACTGAAGCTTTCTTT CASKGAPNTEAFF
TRBJ2-1 many TRBV3-1 NA TGTGCCAGCAGCCAGCAACGGGGGCCATACAATGAGCAGTTCTTC CASSQQRGPYNEQFF
TRBJ2-1 once TRBV5-6 TRBD1 TGTGCCAGCAGCTTGAGGTCCAGGGGGTCCTCCTACAATGAGCAGTTCTTC CASSLRSRGSSYNEQFF
TRBJ2-2 few TRBV5-1 NA TGCGCCAGCAGAGGCCCCGGAAAGGGCCCAACGGGCGGGGAGCTGTTTTTT CASRGPGKGPTGGELFF
TRBJ1-4 many TRBV29-1 NA TGCAGCGCCTTCGAGGGGGATGGCGAAAAACTGTTTTTT CSAFEGDGEKLFF
TRBJ2-7 many TRBV12-3/TRBV12-4 NA TGTGCCAGCCAGGAAGAGGCTTCCTACGAGCAGTACTTC CASQEEASYEQYF
TRBJ2-1 few TRBV20-1 NA TGCAGTGCTAGAGATGGGGGAGTAAATGAGCAGTTCTTC CSARDGGVNEQFF
TRBJ1-4 NA TRBV11-1 NA TGTGCCAGCAGCACACAGCCAGGGCAAGCGAGAGATAATGAGAAACTGTTTTTT CASSTQPGQARDNEKLFF
TRBJ2-7 few TRBV20-1 TRBD2 TGCAGTGTCAGCGGGAGGAGCTCCTACGAGCAGTACTTC CSVSGRSSYEQYF